This entry features one T cell receptor (beta chain) sequence. What it binds is not known. These data are taken from a study of human T cells and chemical hapten exposure. On the study more broadly: Diphenylcyclopropenone was administered weekly to the scalp of patients throughout the approximately 25-week study.

Time point noted: patch test 2, 6 weeks after DPC sensitization. Treatment defined: therapeutic diphenylcyclopropenone sensitization with weekly scalp DPC. Ahead of applying each patch test, blood was sampled. Study-wide results and limits: TCRs at a frequency above 1 in 1000 stayed unchanged with DPC sensitization.

The CDR3 totals 16 residues. Trimming removed 6 bases from V and 2 bases from J; junction bases left unmatched: 4. CDR1 is MNHEY and CDR2 is SVGAGI in the germline V gene. Each CDR3 protein is one row after TCRdb ran MiXCR on the RACE reads. Of 80,000 to 95,000 distinct CDR3 sequences listed, more than 9.5% are singletons. J is TRBJ2-2 and V is TRBV6-5; 12 bases fit TRBD2. The specimen comprised whole blood, sampled in connection with sensitization to the hapten diphenylcyclopropenone (DPC). This clonotype originated in a man between 35 and 55 years old with alopecia areata. Some clones in this sample may be carry-over from other donors' samples. CDR3 region: CASRRGLAGNTGELFF. The CDR3 DNA is TGTGCCAGCAGAAGAGGACTAGCGGGAAACACCGGGGAGCTGTTTTTT.